The next 21 T cell receptor beta chains were all read from a single sample in a study of Ad26.COV2.S vaccination and SARS-CoV-2 variants. Using immunoSEQ multiplex PCR, the repertoire was profiled, and TCRdb retains in-frame clones only, with some absent. The table lists hundreds of thousands of clones, roughly 90% of them singletons. Treatment indicated: around 19 received Ad26.COV2.S at low or high dose, single or two shots; several received placebo; per-sample allocation not given. Samples came from day 63 after the first vaccine or placebo injection. The sample consisted of peripheral blood, taken in a trial of Ad26.COV2.S vaccine versus placebo. The receptor set was obtained from a person between 18 and 59 years old who received the Ad26.COV2.S COVID-19 vaccine or a placebo.

A remark on this clone: Other DNA sequences in the same sample also yield this CDR3. The chain uses TRBV18 and TRBJ2-7; D may be TRBD2 (6 bases). The CDR3 has 14 residues. From germline, CDR1 is KGHSH and CDR2 LQKENI. Deletions cut 3 bases from V and 1 base from J, with 10 bases between. This CDR3 is CASSPGTGSYEQYF. The DNA for the CDR3 is TGTGCCAGCTCACCGGGGACTGGATCCTACGAGCAGTACTTC.

V and J are TRBV30 and TRBJ1-2, with TRBD1 matching 7 bases. The CDR3 is 13 residues long. Germline CDR1 and CDR2: GTSNPN and SVGIG (reference sequence). The trim removed 0 bases at V and 8 bases at J, leaving 6 bases unmatched. CDR3 region: CAWSVRQGEGYTF. The CDR3 bases are TGTGCCTGGAGTGTACGACAGGGAGAAGGCTACACCTTC.

This chain connects TRBV2 to TRBJ1-6, with 7 positions matching TRBD1. The CDR3 extends over 14 amino acids. The V segment lost 4 bases and the J segment 8 bases; nucleotides outside the gene matches: 5. Germline V CDR1 and CDR2: SNHLY, FYNNEI. The CDR3 here is CASSVQGRDSPLHF. The CDR3 DNA is TGTGCCAGCAGTGTACAGGGGCGGGATTCACCCCTCCACTTT.

This chain connects TRBV7-2 to TRBJ1-1; 10 bases line up with TRBD1. The CDR3 loop spans 14 amino acids. Germline V gives CDR1 SGHTA, CDR2 FQGNSA. The V and J ends lost 5 bases and 4 bases, in that order; junction bases with no gene match: 4. DNA of the CDR3: TGTGCCAGCAGCCGGACAGGGGGAGGCACTGAAGCTTTCTTT. This encodes CASSRTGGGTEAFF.

This clone was detected only once. The chain joins TRBV18 to TRBJ2-7, with 7 bases identical to TRBD1. Trimming removed 1 base from V and 3 bases from J; junction bases left unmatched: 3. The CDR3 runs 14 residues. Per the germline V gene, CDR1 is KGHSH and CDR2 is LQKENI. CDR3 sequence (DNA): TGTGCCAGCTCACCACTCCGGGACAGCTACGAGCAGTACTTC. Translation gives CASSPLRDSYEQYF.

V gene TRBV19 combines with J gene TRBJ1-1, with 8 bases aligning to TRBD1. The V segment lost 6 bases and the J segment 3 bases; nucleotides outside the gene matches: 6. The CDR3 totals 14 residues. Germline values: CDR1 LNHDA, CDR2 SQIVND (reference sequence). The CDR3 reads CASRTGGAYTEAFF. The CDR3 DNA is TGTGCCAGTAGAACAGGGGGTGCTTACACTGAAGCTTTCTTT.

The chain uses TRBV6-6 and TRBJ1-3; D is uncertain. Trimming took 5 bases from V and 1 from J, leaving 9 bases between them. Germline V gene data show CDR1 as MNHNY and CDR2 as SVGAGI (reference sequence). The CDR3 has 14 residues. The CDR3 region is CASSPTGSGNTIYF. The CDR3 nucleotides are TGTGCCAGCAGTCCGACGGGGTCTGGAAACACCATATATTTT.

This clone was picked up a small number of times. The chain combines TRBV4-1 with TRBJ2-7; the D gene is possibly TRBD2 (5 bases). The CDR3 is 16 amino acids. The ends were cut back, 1 base at V and 0 bases at J, with 13 bases in the middle. Germline values: CDR1 MGHRA, CDR2 YSYEKL. The CDR3 spells CASSQAPALASYEQYF. CDR3 nucleotides: TGCGCCAGCAGCCAAGCGCCCGCGCTAGCCTCCTACGAGCAGTACTTC.

The V gene is TRBV7-2, the J gene TRBJ2-1; D remains unclear. Germline V gives CDR1 SGHTA, CDR2 FQGNSA. CDR3 length: 18 amino acids. V dropped 2 bases and J dropped 0 bases, with 17 bases sitting between them. CDR3 amino acids: CASSLYVRSASSYNEQFF. The CDR3, as DNA: TGTGCCAGCAGCTTATATGTGCGGAGCGCCAGCTCCTACAATGAGCAGTTCTTC.

The chain uses TRBV12-5 and TRBJ2-5; D might be TRBD2 (5 bases). Germline V gives CDR1 LGHNT, CDR2 FRNRAP. Trimming removed 6 bases from V and 5 bases from J, with 16 bases in between. The CDR3 sequence is 14 residues long. CDR3 bases: TGTGCTAGTGGGGCGGGTGCCCCGGTGGAGACCCAGTACTTC. Protein: CASGAGAPVETQYF.

J is TRBJ1-2 and V is TRBV3-1 (or the pseudogene TRBV3-2); D might be TRBD1 (6 bases). CDR3 length: 15 residues. Germline V lookup: CDR1 LGHDT, CDR2 YNNKEL (reference sequence). Between the trimmed V and J ends, which lost 1 base and 3 bases, there was a span of 12 bases. CDR3 sequence reads: CASSQGQDGHYGYTF. The CDR3 DNA reads as TGTGCCAGCAGCCAAGGACAGGACGGTCACTATGGCTACACCTTC.

The chain combines TRBV2 with TRBJ1-5, with D maybe TRBD1 (6 bases). Trimming stripped 6 bases from V and 0 bases from J, with 12 bases between. Germline values: CDR1 SNHLY, CDR2 FYNNEI. The CDR3 consists of 15 residues. The CDR3 protein is CASRSGAGSNQPQHF. The DNA of the CDR3 is TGTGCCAGCAGGTCGGGGGCAGGTAGCAATCAGCCCCAGCATTTT.

The chain carries TRBV18 and TRBJ1-5; a possible D gene is TRBD1 (5 bases). The V end lost 3 bases, the J end lost 3 bases, and 12 bases lay between the germline ends. CDR1 is KGHSH, CDR2 LQKENI, per germline. This CDR3 region has 15 residues. CDR3 sequence (DNA): TGTGCCAGCTCACCGAGTGGACAAAACAATCAGCCCCAGCATTTT. Encoded protein: CASSPSGQNNQPQHF.

The rearrangement joins TRBV7-2 to TRBJ1-1; 7 bases are shared with TRBD1. The CDR3 is 15 residues long. Per germline, CDR1 SGHTA and CDR2 FQGNSA. V was pared by 5 bases and J by 0 bases, with 6 bases of the junction left unmatched. In DNA, the CDR3 is TGTGCCAGCAGCCTATACACAGGGGTGAACACTGAAGCTTTCTTT. It is translated as CASSLYTGVNTEAFF.

The chain joins TRBV16 to TRBJ2-5; 7 nucleotides line up with TRBD2. The junction had 4 bases not matched to a gene; V was cut back by 3 bases and J by 0 bases. CDR3 length equals 15 residues. CDR1 is KGHSY, CDR2 FQNENV, per germline. The CDR3 bases are TGTGCCAGCAGCCAGCGGGGGATCTACCAAGAGACCCAGTACTTC. Translation: CASSQRGIYQETQYF.

The chain couples TRBV30 to TRBJ1-5; no definite D call. With 2 bases removed from V and 1 base from J, the gap between germline ends came to 12 bases. Germline loops: CDR1 GTSNPN, CDR2 SVGIG (reference sequence). CDR3 length: 15 residues. CDR3 in amino acids: CAWSFRLGSNQPQHF. The DNA of the CDR3 is TGTGCCTGGAGTTTCCGATTGGGGAGCAATCAGCCCCAGCATTTT. Combining the CDR3 with reference TRBV30 and TRBJ1-5 gives the whole variable domain SQTIHQWPATLVQPVGSPLSLECTVEGTSNPNLYWYRQAAGRGLQLLFYSVGIGQISSEVPQNLSASRPQDRQFILSSKKLLLSDSGFYLCAWSFRLGSNQPQHFGDGTRLSIL.

The rearrangement links TRBV7-2 to TRBJ2-7, with D possibly TRBD1 on 5 matching bases. This CDR3 has 13 amino acids. Between the trimmed V and J ends, which lost 6 bases and 4 bases, there was a span of 13 bases. Germline V gene sequence: CDR1 SGHTA, CDR2 FQGNSA. CDR3 coding DNA: TGTGCCAGCAGGTTACAGGTGGGATACGAGCAGTACTTC. Translation: CASRLQVGYEQYF. Complete variable domain (other parts from reference TRBV7-2 and TRBJ2-7): GAGVSQSPSNKVTEKGKDVELRCDPISGHTALYWYRQSLGQGLEFLIYFQGNSAPDKSGLPSDRFSAERTGGSVSTLTIQRTQQEDSAVYLCASRLQVGYEQYFGPGTRLTVT.

This sequence joins TRBV6-2 or TRBV6-3 and TRBJ2-5, with 7 nucleotides matching TRBD2. The V and J ends lost 5 bases and 5 bases, in that order; junction bases with no gene match: 5. Germline-derived CDR1 and CDR2 are MNHEY and SVGEGT. The CDR3 is 13 amino acids. The CDR3 nucleotides are TGTGCCAGCAGTACTCAGGGAGGGGAGACCCAGTACTTC. Protein product: CASSTQGGETQYF.

The rearrangement links TRBV6-6 to TRBJ1-5; D ambiguous. Germline V gene lookup returns CDR1 MNHNY and CDR2 SVGAGI (reference sequence). The CDR3 loop spans 13 amino acids. V shed 8 bases and J shed 3 bases, with 11 bases lying between them. CDR3 region: CASDENYNQPQHF. The CDR3 nucleotides read TGTGCCAGCGATGAGAACTACAATCAGCCCCAGCATTTT.

This sequence joins TRBV5-5 and TRBJ2-2, with D maybe TRBD2 (6 bases). Germline CDR1 is SGHKS and CDR2 is YYEKEE (reference sequence). CDR3 size: 15 residues. Trimming took 6 bases from V and 5 from J, leaving 17 bases between them. The CDR3 coding sequence is TGTGCCAGCACCAGCTGGGGCGGGGCGACCGGGGAGCTGTTTTTT. Its translation is CASTSWGGATGELFF.

The chain recombines TRBV5-5 with TRBJ2-1, with D possibly TRBD2 on 7 matching bases. The V end lost 2 bases, the J end lost 7 bases, and 22 bases lay between the germline ends. CDR1 and CDR2 (germline): SGHKS, YYEKEE (reference sequence). The CDR3 length is 17 residues. CDR3 in DNA: TGTGCCAGCAGCTTACTGCGGGGGCCGAAGATGGGGAATGAGCAGTTCTTC. This translates into CASSLLRGPKMGNEQFF. Based on the CDR3 plus reference TRBV5-5 and TRBJ2-1, the full variable domain is DAGVTQSPTHLIKTRGQQVTLRCSPISGHKSVSWYQQVLGQGPQFIFQYYEKEERGRGNFPDRFSARQFPNYSSELNVNALLLGDSALYLCASSLLRGPKMGNEQFFGPGTRLTVL.